This TCR beta chain was sequenced in a study of shared clonotypes between healthy human individuals. The naive CD8 subset, CD45RO-negative cells positively selected for CCR7, excluded terminally differentiated effector memory CD45RA+ cells. Method: immunoSEQ multiplex PCR; TCRdb's copy keeps in-frame clones and lacks some. The table has around 2,100,000 clones, about 95% seen once. The CDR3 spans 14 residues. Germline CDR1 is WSHSY and CDR2 is SAAADI. Trimming stripped 2 bases from V and 2 bases from J, with 10 bases between. The receptor comes from a man aged 18 to 29 in good health. Sequenced material: naive CD8+ T cells sorted from blood. The chain combines TRBV10-2 with TRBJ2-7; tentative D call: TRBD1 (6 bases). The CDR3 protein is CASSEGGPTYEQYF. The CDR3 region has the DNA TGCGCCAGCAGTGAGGGGGGCCCCACCTACGAGCAGTACTTC.